This paragraph reports one TCR beta chain. Its antigen is not known. The entry originates in a study of CD8+ T cells in alopecia areata. In the study overall: Those treated were given oral tofacitinib at 5 to 10 mg twice daily. Study-wide results and limits: Possibly because of HLA-related factors, TCR sharing was less clear across patients than in mice. Normal scalp had lower clonality than lesional scalp, with alopecia totalis/universalis lesions showing this most strongly.

Extracted from the samples, RNA was reverse transcribed into cDNA to serve as the sequencing template. Clones were read by immunoSEQ multiplex PCR, and TCRdb kept only the in-frame ones, dropping some. The sample includes around 100,000 clones, approximately 90% of them seen just once. Treatment denoted: oral pan-JAK inhibitor, 5-10 mg twice daily. From germline, CDR1 is MGHRA and CDR2 YSYEKL. The CDR3 runs 15 residues. V lost 0 bases and J lost 4, with 10 bases in between. Sample: CD8+ T cells sorted from blood, taken around week 34, from a patient treated with tofacitinib. The TCR originated in a human donor with alopecia areata. The genes are TRBV4-1 and TRBJ2-1; no reliable D call. The chain's CDR3 is CASSQDRESYNEQFF. The CDR3 coding sequence is TGCGCCAGCAGCCAAGATAGAGAATCATACAATGAGCAGTTCTTC.